The 30 T cell receptor beta chains below were found in one sample sequenced in a study of T cell responses to AZD1222 COVID-19 vaccine. Assay: immunoSEQ multiplex PCR; the TCRdb copy retains only in-frame clones and omits some. The sample has roughly 150,000 clones, 90% to 95% seen once; the top ten hold roughly 5.6%. The specimen was peripheral blood, collected 28 days after the second AZD1222 dose. These receptors came from an adult who received the AZD1222 COVID-19 vaccine.

There are a few counts of this clone. The chain joins TRBV5-1 to TRBJ1-3; 8 positions agree with TRBD1. CDR3 length: 14 residues. V lost 5 bases and J lost 4; bases outside the gene matches: 5. Per the germline V gene, CDR1 is SGHRS and CDR2 is YFSETQ. The CDR3 reads CASRPQGAGNTIYF. The CDR3, as DNA: TGCGCCAGCAGACCCCAGGGGGCCGGAAACACCATATATTTT.

The V and J genes are TRBV6-2 or TRBV6-3 and TRBJ2-3; TRBD2 agrees at 8 bases. CDR1 and CDR2 from the germline V gene are MNHEY and SVGEGT. The CDR3 has 17 residues. V was pared by 6 bases and J by 1 base, with 12 bases of the junction left unmatched. The CDR3 sequence is CASSRRLAGGGTDTQYF. CDR3 coding DNA: TGTGCCAGCAGCCGCCGGCTGGCGGGAGGCGGCACAGATACGCAGTATTTT.

The DNA of the CDR3 is TGTGCCAGCAGCTTAGCAGAGTTTGAGCAGTTCTTC. It yields the protein CASSLAEFEQFF. The chain couples TRBV7-9 to TRBJ2-1; D is undetermined. V was cut by 0 bases and J by 9 bases, with 6 bases left in between. CDR1 and CDR2 (germline): SEHNR, FQNEAQ (reference sequence). The CDR3 extends over 12 amino acids.

The V call is TRBV24-1, the J call TRBJ2-1; TRBD2 matches at 13 bases. The CDR3 is 16 residues long. Trimming removed 4 bases from V and 3 bases from J; junction bases left unmatched: 2. Germline V gene data show CDR1 as KGHDR and CDR2 as SFDVKD. Here the CDR3 DNA reads TGTGCCACCAGTGACCGGACTAGCGGGAGCTACAATGAGCAGTTCTTC. This gives the protein CATSDRTSGSYNEQFF.

This sequence joins TRBV7-9 and TRBJ2-5; 10 bases agree with TRBD1. Unmatched junction bases numbered 10, after V lost 3 bases and J lost 3 bases. Germline V gene sequence: CDR1 SEHNR, CDR2 FQNEAQ (reference sequence). This CDR3 comprises 17 residues. The CDR3 nucleotides read TGTGCCAGCAGCTTCCCCCAGGGGACAGGGGTGGAAGAGACCCAGTACTTC. It encodes CASSFPQGTGVEETQYF.

V and J are TRBV13 and TRBJ1-1; a weak D match, TRBD1 (5 bases). The germline V gene has CDR1 PRHDT and CDR2 FYEKMQ (reference sequence). Trimming stripped 6 bases from V and 2 bases from J, with 10 bases between. CDR3 length: 13 residues. The CDR3 spells CASSPDSNTEAFF. CDR3 nucleotides: TGTGCCAGCAGTCCCGACAGTAACACTGAAGCTTTCTTT.

The gene calls are TRBV2 and TRBJ2-1, with 8 positions matching TRBD1. This CDR3 spans 15 amino acids. Germline lookup yields CDR1 SNHLY and CDR2 FYNNEI. V gave up 2 bases and J gave up 3 bases; unmatched junction bases: 3. In nucleotides, the CDR3 is TGTGCCAGCAGTGAACCCGGGACAGGCTACAATGAGCAGTTCTTC. Amino acids: CASSEPGTGYNEQFF.

The CDR3 sequence is CASSLPLGANYGYTF. In DNA form, the CDR3 reads TGTGCCAGCAGTTTACCCCTGGGGGCTAACTATGGCTACACCTTC. The rearrangement joins TRBV28 to TRBJ1-2; D is perhaps TRBD1 (5 bases). The CDR3 is 15 amino acids. Germline V gene sequence: CDR1 MDHEN, CDR2 SYDVKM. Trimming took off 2 bases at V and 0 bases at J, with 10 bases between the two ends.

The rearrangement joins TRBV13 to TRBJ2-3; D is ambiguous. V dropped 3 bases and J dropped 2 bases, with 0 bases sitting between them. This CDR3 is 11 amino acids long. Germline V gene data show CDR1 as PRHDT and CDR2 as FYEKMQ (reference sequence). The CDR3 reads CASSFTDTQYF. The CDR3 nucleotides read TGTGCCAGCAGCTTCACAGATACGCAGTATTTT.

The chain combines TRBV3-1 (or the pseudogene TRBV3-2) with TRBJ1-4, with 10 bases that match TRBD1. Germline trimming cut 1 base from V and 10 bases from J; bases unmatched to any gene: 12. This CDR3 has 17 residues. CDR1 LGHDT and CDR2 YNNKEL come from the germline V gene (reference sequence). CDR3 DNA: TGTGCCAGCAGCCAAGGGCAACCGGGACAGGGGTTTGGAAAACTGTTTTTT. This translates into CASSQGQPGQGFGKLFF.

The chain couples TRBV27 to TRBJ1-4; D not certain. The length of the CDR3 is 12 residues. V was pared by 2 bases and J by 10 bases, with 8 bases between. Germline V lookup: CDR1 MNHEY, CDR2 SMNVEV (reference sequence). The CDR3: CASSLPAGKLFF. DNA of the CDR3: TGTGCCAGCAGTTTACCCGCTGGAAAACTGTTTTTT.

V is TRBV15 and J is TRBJ2-1; D is uncertain. The CDR3 has 17 residues. The V gene lost 5 bases and the J gene lost 0 bases, with 17 bases spanning the gap. Germline CDR1 and CDR2: LNHNV and YYDKDF (reference sequence). The CDR3 region has the DNA TGTGCCACCAGCCCTCAAAGGAGCCTCAGCTCCTACAATGAGCAGTTCTTC. Protein product: CATSPQRSLSSYNEQFF.

The chain joins TRBV12-3 or TRBV12-4 to TRBJ2-7, with D hard to call. There are 13 residues in the CDR3. The V end lost 3 bases, the J end lost 6 bases, and 12 bases lay between the germline ends. The CDR3: CASSFSAPGEQYF. The DNA of the CDR3 is TGTGCCAGCAGTTTTTCAGCCCCCGGCGAGCAGTACTTC.

The chain joins TRBV6-5 to TRBJ1-5; 9 bases align to TRBD1. The J segment lost 6 bases and the V segment lost 6 bases, leaving 9 bases of the junction unmatched. Germline lookup yields CDR1 MNHEY and CDR2 SVGAGI. There are 15 residues in the CDR3. CDR3 in amino acids: CASRPDRGLSQPQHF. CDR3 nucleotides: TGTGCCAGCAGACCCGACAGGGGGTTAAGTCAGCCCCAGCATTTT.

V is TRBV2 and J is TRBJ1-2, with TRBD1 matching 7 bases. This CDR3 comprises 13 residues. The germline V gene has CDR1 SNHLY and CDR2 FYNNEI. V lost 3 bases, J lost 8 bases, and 6 bases stayed unmatched. The DNA of the CDR3 is TGTGCCAGCAGTGACCAGGGGGTTCGGGGCTACACCTTC. This codes for CASSDQGVRGYTF.

The CDR3 loop reads CASSIAKTSTDTQYF. The CDR3 nucleotides are TGTGCCAGTAGTATAGCCAAAACCAGCACAGATACGCAGTATTTT. The chain carries TRBV19 and TRBJ2-3; D is undetermined. The CDR3 contains 15 residues. V gave up 1 base and J gave up 0 bases, with 8 bases separating them. Germline-derived CDR1 and CDR2 are LNHDA and SQIVND (reference sequence).

The rearrangement links TRBV19 to TRBJ2-7; TRBD2 aligns across 13 bases. Germline CDR1 LNHDA, CDR2 SQIVND (reference sequence). The CDR3 covers 15 residues. With 5 bases clipped from V and 4 bases from J, the junction kept 5 bases outside the gene matches. CDR3 region: CASSPRTSGSYEQYF. In DNA, the CDR3 is TGTGCCAGTAGTCCCAGGACTAGCGGGAGTTACGAGCAGTACTTC.

The V gene is TRBV30, the J gene TRBJ2-7; D might be TRBD1 (6 bases). The germline gives CDR1 GTSNPN, CDR2 SVGIG (reference sequence). The CDR3 spans 18 residues. V gave up 4 bases and J gave up 5 bases, with 30 bases separating them. This chain's CDR3 is CAWNAVTLTQGRNDEQYF. The DNA of the CDR3 is TGTGCCTGGAACGCTGTGACACTAACGCAGGGGCGAAACGACGAGCAGTACTTC.

This sequence joins TRBV29-1 and TRBJ1-1, with D unresolved. Trimming left V 4 bases short and J 1 base short, with 16 bases between. The CDR3 runs 15 residues. Germline-derived CDR1 and CDR2 are SQVTM and ANQGSEA. CDR3 amino acids: CSVVDRLGRNTEAFF. In DNA, the CDR3 is TGCAGCGTTGTGGATCGGCTCGGGAGGAACACTGAAGCTTTCTTT.

The V gene is TRBV5-1, the J gene TRBJ1-1; tentatively, D is TRBD1 (6 bases). The CDR3 is 14 amino acids. Between the trimmed V and J ends, which lost 4 bases and 3 bases, there was a span of 13 bases. Germline values: CDR1 SGHRS, CDR2 YFSETQ. The CDR3, as DNA: TGCGCCAGCAGCGGGGGCCCCACTTACACTGAAGCTTTCTTT. It codes for CASSGGPTYTEAFF. The full variable domain, its missing parts supplied by reference TRBV5-1 and TRBJ1-1, is KAGVTQTPRYLIKTRGQQVTLSCSPISGHRSVSWYQQTPGQGLQFLFEYFSETQRNKGNFPGRFSGRQFSNSRSEMNVSTLELGDSALYLCASSGGPTYTEAFFGQGTRLTVV.

J is TRBJ1-1 and V is TRBV6-5; D remains unclear. This CDR3 region has 13 residues. Germline-derived CDR1 and CDR2 are MNHEY and SVGAGI. The V and J ends lost 6 bases and 3 bases respectively, with 11 bases between them. The CDR3 sequence: CASRGYGDTEAFF. CDR3 nucleotides: TGTGCCAGCAGAGGTTACGGGGACACTGAAGCTTTCTTT.

This sequence joins TRBV2 and TRBJ2-3; D call uncertain. V lost 6 bases to trimming and J lost 3 bases, with 7 bases between them. Germline V gene sequence: CDR1 SNHLY, CDR2 FYNNEI. The CDR3 is 12 amino acids. CDR3 residues: CASRPETDTQYF. The CDR3 DNA is TGTGCCAGCAGACCCGAGACAGATACGCAGTATTTT.

The V and J genes are TRBV7-9 and TRBJ1-5; 7 bases align to TRBD1. Germline V CDR1 and CDR2: SEHNR, FQNEAQ (reference sequence). V shed 5 bases, J shed 2 bases, and the junction held 12 bases outside the gene matches. This CDR3 has 17 residues. The CDR3: CASSRGAGGRGNQPQHF. The DNA for the CDR3 is TGTGCCAGCAGCCGTGGCGCAGGGGGGCGCGGCAATCAGCCCCAGCATTTT.

The chain carries TRBV5-1 and TRBJ2-2; TRBD1 matches at 8 bases. Germline-derived CDR1 and CDR2 are SGHRS and YFSETQ. The CDR3 spans 15 residues. The J segment lost 4 bases and the V segment lost 4 bases, leaving 6 bases of the junction unmatched. CDR3 in amino acids: CASSTGTGATGELFF. CDR3 DNA: TGCGCCAGCAGCACAGGGACAGGAGCCACCGGGGAGCTGTTTTTT. The variable domain in full, completed from reference TRBV5-1 and TRBJ2-2, reads KAGVTQTPRYLIKTRGQQVTLSCSPISGHRSVSWYQQTPGQGLQFLFEYFSETQRNKGNFPGRFSGRQFSNSRSEMNVSTLELGDSALYLCASSTGTGATGELFFGEGSRLTVL.

The chain recombines TRBV27 with TRBJ1-4, with D tentatively TRBD1 (6 bases). Germline V lookup: CDR1 MNHEY, CDR2 SMNVEV (reference sequence). The CDR3 extends over 14 amino acids. Trimming pared 4 bases from V and 4 bases from J, leaving 10 bases between. The CDR3 loop is CASSSGQNNEKLFF. The CDR3 coding sequence is TGTGCCAGCAGTTCCGGACAGAATAATGAAAAACTGTTTTTT.

The V gene is TRBV29-1, the J gene TRBJ1-2, with 7 bases that match TRBD1. After removal of 3 bases from V and 4 bases from J, the junction contained 2 bases not matched to a gene. The CDR3 length is 12 residues. CDR1 and CDR2 (germline): SQVTM, ANQGSEA. CDR3 protein: CSVDWTGYGYTF. CDR3 coding DNA: TGCAGCGTTGACTGGACAGGCTATGGCTACACCTTC.

This CDR3 is CASSLLEDRGDTEAFF. The CDR3 region has the DNA TGTGCCAGCTCACTACTTGAAGACAGGGGAGACACTGAAGCTTTCTTT. This chain joins TRBV18 and TRBJ1-1; TRBD1 aligns across 8 bases. Per the germline V gene, CDR1 is KGHSH and CDR2 is LQKENI. The CDR3 extends over 16 amino acids. Trimming at V came to 4 bases and at J to 3 bases, leaving 10 bases not matched to a gene. The whole variable domain, filled in from reference TRBV18 and TRBJ1-1, reads NAGVMQNPRHLVRRRGQEARLRCSPMKGHSHVYWYRQLPEEGLKFMVYLQKENIIDESGMPKERFSAEFPKEGPSILRIQQVVRGDSAAYFCASSLLEDRGDTEAFFGQGTRLTVV.

CDR3 DNA: TGTGCCAGTAGGAGTCTTAGCGGGAGTACAGATACGCAGTATTTT. This sequence encodes CASRSLSGSTDTQYF. The chain couples TRBV19 to TRBJ2-3, with 9 bases that match TRBD2. CDR1 and CDR2 from the germline V gene are LNHDA and SQIVND (reference sequence). The CDR3 runs to 15 residues. The V segment lost 6 bases and the J segment 3 bases; nucleotides outside the gene matches: 7. The complete variable domain, with remaining parts taken from reference TRBV19 and TRBJ2-3, reads DGGITQSPKYLFRKEGQNVTLSCEQNLNHDAMYWYRQDPGQGLRLIYYSQIVNDFQKGDIAEGYSVSREKKESFPLTVTSAQKNPTAFYLCASRSLSGSTDTQYFGPGTRLTVL.

The gene calls are TRBV6-6 and TRBJ2-2, with D perhaps TRBD2 (7 bases). Germline V gene lookup returns CDR1 MNHNY and CDR2 SVGAGI (reference sequence). The CDR3 is 15 residues long. The ends were cut back, 7 bases at V and 5 bases at J, with 17 bases in the middle. This chain's CDR3 is CASTSGGRGTGELFF. CDR3 nucleotide sequence: TGTGCCAGCACCTCGGGGGGCAGGGGTACCGGGGAGCTGTTTTTT.

The V gene is TRBV7-9, the J gene TRBJ2-7, with 11 bases identical to TRBD2. Trimming removed 5 bases from V and 0 bases from J; junction bases left unmatched: 9. The CDR3 sequence is 17 residues long. Per germline, CDR1 SEHNR and CDR2 FQNEAQ (reference sequence). CDR3 coding DNA: TGTGCCAGCAGCAACACTGCTAGCGGGAGGCCCTCCTACGAGCAGTACTTC. Residues: CASSNTASGRPSYEQYF.